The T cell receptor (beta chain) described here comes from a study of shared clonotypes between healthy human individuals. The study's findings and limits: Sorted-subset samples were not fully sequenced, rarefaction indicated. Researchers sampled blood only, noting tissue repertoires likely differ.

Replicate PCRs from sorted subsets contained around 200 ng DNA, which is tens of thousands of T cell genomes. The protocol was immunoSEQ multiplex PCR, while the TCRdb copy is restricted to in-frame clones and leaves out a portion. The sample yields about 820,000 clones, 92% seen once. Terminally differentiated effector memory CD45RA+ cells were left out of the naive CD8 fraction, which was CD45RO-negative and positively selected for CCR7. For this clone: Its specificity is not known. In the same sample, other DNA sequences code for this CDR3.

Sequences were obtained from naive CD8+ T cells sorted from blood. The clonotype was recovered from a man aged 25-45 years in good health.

The CDR3, as DNA: TGTGCCAGCAGCCCGGAAGGGAATCAGCCCCAGCATTTT. It codes for CASSPEGNQPQHF. The chain recombines TRBV9 with TRBJ1-5; D gene uncertain. The CDR3 totals 13 residues. Trimming left V 4 bases short and J 4 bases short, with 9 bases between. Germline loops: CDR1 SGDLS, CDR2 YYNGEE.